Below, one TCR beta chain is given with its context. The antigen is unknown. The data belong to a study of T cell repertoires in cytomegalovirus infection. Looking at the study overall: Selection of CMV epitopes for the study included recently identified HLA-C-restricted and well-studied HLA-B-restricted ones. Regarding the study as a whole: Dominant in the ex vivo response were TCR beta clonotypes restricted by HLA-C and specific for CMV.

The ends were cut back, 2 bases at V and 0 bases at J, with 13 bases in the middle. The V gene's germline CDR1 is SGHVS and CDR2 FNYEAQ. The CDR3 has 16 residues. TCRdb recomputed calls from the reads with MiXCR, one row per CDR3 protein. The repertoire has approximately 150,000 distinct CDR3 sequences, less than 25% of them found once; the top ten carry roughly 27%. V and J are TRBV7-6 and TRBJ1-1; D may be TRBD1 (5 bases). This TCR came from a human donor in good health (CMV status not recorded). Some clones in this sample may be carry-over from other donors' samples. The sample consisted of CD8+ T cells from cultured PBMCs, taken from culture after CMV antigen stimulation. The CDR3 region has the DNA TGTGCCAGCAGCTTACGCGGGCAGGGACTGAACACTGAAGCTTTCTTT. It codes for CASSLRGQGLNTEAFF. The variable domain in full, with the rest retrieved from reference TRBV7-6 and TRBJ1-1, is GAGVSQSPRYKVTKRGQDVALRCDPISGHVSLYWYRQALGQGPEFLTYFNYEAQQDKSGLPNDRFSAERPEGSISTLTIQRTEQRDSAMYRCASSLRGQGLNTEAFFGQGTRLTVV.